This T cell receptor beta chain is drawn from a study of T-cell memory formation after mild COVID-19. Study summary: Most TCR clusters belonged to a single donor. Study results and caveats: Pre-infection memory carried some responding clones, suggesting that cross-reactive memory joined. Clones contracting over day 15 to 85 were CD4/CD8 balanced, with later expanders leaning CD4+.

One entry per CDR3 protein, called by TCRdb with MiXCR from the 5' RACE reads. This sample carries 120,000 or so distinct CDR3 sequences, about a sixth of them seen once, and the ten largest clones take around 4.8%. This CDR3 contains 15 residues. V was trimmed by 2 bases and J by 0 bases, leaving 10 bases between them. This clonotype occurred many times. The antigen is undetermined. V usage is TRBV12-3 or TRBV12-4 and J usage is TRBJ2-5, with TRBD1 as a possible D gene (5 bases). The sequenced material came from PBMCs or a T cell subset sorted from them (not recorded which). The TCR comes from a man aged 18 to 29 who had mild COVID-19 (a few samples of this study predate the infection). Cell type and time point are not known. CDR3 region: CASSLRSGYQETQYF. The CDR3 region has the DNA TGTGCCAGCAGTTTAAGGTCAGGGTACCAAGAGACCCAGTACTTC.